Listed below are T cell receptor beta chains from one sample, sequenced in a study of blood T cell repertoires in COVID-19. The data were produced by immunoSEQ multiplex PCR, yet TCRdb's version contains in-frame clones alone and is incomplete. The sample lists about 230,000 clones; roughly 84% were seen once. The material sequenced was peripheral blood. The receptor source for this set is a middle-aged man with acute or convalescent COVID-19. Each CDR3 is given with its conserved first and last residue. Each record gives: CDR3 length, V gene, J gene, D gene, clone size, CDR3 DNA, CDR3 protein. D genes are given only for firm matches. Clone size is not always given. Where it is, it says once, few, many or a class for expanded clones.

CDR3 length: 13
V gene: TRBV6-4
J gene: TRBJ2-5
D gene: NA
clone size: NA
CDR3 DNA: TGTGCCAGCAGGGCAGTGAAACAAGAGACCCAGTACTTC
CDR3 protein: CASRAVKQETQYF

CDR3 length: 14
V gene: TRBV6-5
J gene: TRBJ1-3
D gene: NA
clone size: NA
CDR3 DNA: TGTGCCAGCAGCGGACATATCTCTGGAAACACCATATATTTT
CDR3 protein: CASSGHISGNTIYF

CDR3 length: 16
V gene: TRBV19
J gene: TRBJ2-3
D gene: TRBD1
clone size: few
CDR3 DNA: TGTGCCAGTAGTTCTCAGTTCGGACAGGACACAGATACGCAGTATTTT
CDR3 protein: CASSSQFGQDTDTQYF

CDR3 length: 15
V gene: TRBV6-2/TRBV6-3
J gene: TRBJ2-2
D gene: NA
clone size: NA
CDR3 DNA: TGTGCCAGCAGTTCCCACCGGAGGGTTGGCGGGGAGCTGTTTTTT
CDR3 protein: CASSSHRRVGGELFF

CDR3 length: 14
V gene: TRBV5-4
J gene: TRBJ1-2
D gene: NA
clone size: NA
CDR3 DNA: TGTGCCAGCAGCTTGTCTTCATGGGTCGGCGGAGCGAGCTTC
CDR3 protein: CASSLSSWVGGASF

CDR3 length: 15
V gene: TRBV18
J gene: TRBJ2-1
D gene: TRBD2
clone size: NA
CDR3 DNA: TGTGCCAGCTCACCACGGCTAGCGGGCATCTATGAGCAGTTCTTC
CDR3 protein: CASSPRLAGIYEQFF

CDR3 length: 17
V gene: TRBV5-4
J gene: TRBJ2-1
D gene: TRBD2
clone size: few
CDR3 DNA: TGTGCCAGCAGCTCCCGGACTAGCGGGGCGGGATACAATGAGCAGTTCTTC
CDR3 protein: CASSSRTSGAGYNEQFF

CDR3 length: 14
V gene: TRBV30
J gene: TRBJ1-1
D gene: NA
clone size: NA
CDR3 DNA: TGTGCCTGGAACCGCCGGGAGGTGAACACTGAAGCTTTCTTT
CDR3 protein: CAWNRREVNTEAFF

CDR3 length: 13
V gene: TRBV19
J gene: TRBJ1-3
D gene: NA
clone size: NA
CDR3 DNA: TGTGCCAGTAGTGAGGACTCTGGAAACACCATATATTTT
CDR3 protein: CASSEDSGNTIYF

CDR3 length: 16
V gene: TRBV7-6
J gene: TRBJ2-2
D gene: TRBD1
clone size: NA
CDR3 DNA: TGTGCCAGCAGCGCACCGGGACAGGGGTTATCCGGGGAGCTGTTTTTT
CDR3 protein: CASSAPGQGLSGELFF

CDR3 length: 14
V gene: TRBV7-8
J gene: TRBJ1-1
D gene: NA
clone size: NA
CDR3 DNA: TGTGCCAGCAGCTTCCGGGTCTTATACACTGAAGCTTTCTTT
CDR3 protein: CASSFRVLYTEAFF

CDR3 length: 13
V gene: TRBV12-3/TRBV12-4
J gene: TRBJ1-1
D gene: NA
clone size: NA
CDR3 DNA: TGTGCCAGCAGTCGAGCCGCGAACACTGAAGCTTTCTTT
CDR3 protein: CASSRAANTEAFF

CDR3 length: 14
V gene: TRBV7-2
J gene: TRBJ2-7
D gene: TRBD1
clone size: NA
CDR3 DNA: TGTGCCAGCAGCCGGACAGGGTACGGCTACGAGCAGTACTTC
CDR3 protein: CASSRTGYGYEQYF

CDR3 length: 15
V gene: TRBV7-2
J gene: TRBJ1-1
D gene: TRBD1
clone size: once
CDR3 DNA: TGTGCCAGCAGCTTTAGGCAGGGGGGTAGCACTGAAGCTTTCTTT
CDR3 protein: CASSFRQGGSTEAFF

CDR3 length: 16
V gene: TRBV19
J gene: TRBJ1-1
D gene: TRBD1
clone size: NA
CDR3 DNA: TGTGCCAGTAGTATAATCTGGGACAGGGGCAGAACTGAAGCTTTCTTT
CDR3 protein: CASSIIWDRGRTEAFF

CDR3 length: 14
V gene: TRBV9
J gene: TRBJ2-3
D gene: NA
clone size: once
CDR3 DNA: TGTGCCAGCAGCGTGGGACATTCAGCAGATACGCAGTATTTT
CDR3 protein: CASSVGHSADTQYF

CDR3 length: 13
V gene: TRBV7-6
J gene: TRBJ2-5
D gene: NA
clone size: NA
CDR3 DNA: TGTGCCAGCAGCTCAGCCCTCCAAGAGACCCAGTACTTC
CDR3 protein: CASSSALQETQYF

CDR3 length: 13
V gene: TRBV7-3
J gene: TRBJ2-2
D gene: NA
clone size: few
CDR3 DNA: TGTGCCAGCAGGGCGGCGAACACCGGGGAGCTGTTTTTT
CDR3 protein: CASRAANTGELFF

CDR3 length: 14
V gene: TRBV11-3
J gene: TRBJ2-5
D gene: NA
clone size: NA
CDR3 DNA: TGTGCCAGCAGCTTGGGCGCGGGCCAAGAGACCCAGTACTTC
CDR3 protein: CASSLGAGQETQYF

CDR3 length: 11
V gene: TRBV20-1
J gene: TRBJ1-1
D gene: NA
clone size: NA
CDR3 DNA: TGCAGTGCCTATGAGGCCGGGGAAGCTTTCTTT
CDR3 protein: CSAYEAGEAFF

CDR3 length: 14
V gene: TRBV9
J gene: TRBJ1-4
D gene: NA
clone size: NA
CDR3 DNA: TGTGCCAGCAGCGCCGGGATTTTCGGCGAAAAACTGTTTTTT
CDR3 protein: CASSAGIFGEKLFF

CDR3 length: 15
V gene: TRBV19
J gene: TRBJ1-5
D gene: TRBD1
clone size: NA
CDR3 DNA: TGTGCCAGTAGCGGGGACAGGGGTCGCGTTCAGCCCCAGCATTTT
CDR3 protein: CASSGDRGRVQPQHF

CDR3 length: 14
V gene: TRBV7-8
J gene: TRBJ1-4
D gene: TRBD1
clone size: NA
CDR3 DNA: TGTGCCAGCAGCCCGGACAGGGGGAATGAAAAACTGTTTTTT
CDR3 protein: CASSPDRGNEKLFF

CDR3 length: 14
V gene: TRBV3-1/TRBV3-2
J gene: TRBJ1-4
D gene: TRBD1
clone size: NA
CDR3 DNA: TGTGCCAGCAGCCGCTCCCAGGGGGGAGAAAAACTGTTTTTT
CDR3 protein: CASSRSQGGEKLFF

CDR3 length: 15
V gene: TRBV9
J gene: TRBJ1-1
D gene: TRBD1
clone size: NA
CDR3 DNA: TGTGCCAGCAGCCCCCACCCCGGACAGGGGAGTTCAGCTTTCTTT
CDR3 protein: CASSPHPGQGSSAFF

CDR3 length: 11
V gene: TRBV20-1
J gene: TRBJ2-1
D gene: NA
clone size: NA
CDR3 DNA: TGCAGTGTTGAGATGAACAATGAGCAGTTCTTC
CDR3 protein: CSVEMNNEQFF

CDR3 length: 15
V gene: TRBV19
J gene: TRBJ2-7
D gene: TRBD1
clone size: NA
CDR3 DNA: TGTGCCAGTAGGAGCTCGGGACAGGACTCCTACGAGCAGTACTTC
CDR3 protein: CASRSSGQDSYEQYF

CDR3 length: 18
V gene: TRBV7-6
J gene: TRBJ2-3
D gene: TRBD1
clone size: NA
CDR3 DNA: TGTGCCAGCAGCTTAGATTTTCCGGGACAGCCTAGTGGGAATACGCAGTATTTT
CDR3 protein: CASSLDFPGQPSGNTQYF

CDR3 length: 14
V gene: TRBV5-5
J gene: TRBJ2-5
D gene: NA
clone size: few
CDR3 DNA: TGTGCCAGCAGCTCAGGACTGGTAGGGGAGACCCAGTACTTC
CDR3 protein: CASSSGLVGETQYF

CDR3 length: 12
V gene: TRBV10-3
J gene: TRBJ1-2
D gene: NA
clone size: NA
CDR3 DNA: TGTGCCATCGCCCCCCAGGACTATGGCTACACCTTC
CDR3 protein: CAIAPQDYGYTF

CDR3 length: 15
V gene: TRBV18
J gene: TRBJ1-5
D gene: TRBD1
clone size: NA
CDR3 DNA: TGTGCCAGCTCGCAGGACAGGGGGAGGAATCAGCCCCAGCATTTT
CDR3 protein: CASSQDRGRNQPQHF

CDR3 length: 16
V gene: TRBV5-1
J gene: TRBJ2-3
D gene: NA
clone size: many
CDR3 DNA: TGCGCCAGCAGCTTGGTTTTGGGGGCTAGCACAGATACGCAGTATTTT
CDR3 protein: CASSLVLGASTDTQYF

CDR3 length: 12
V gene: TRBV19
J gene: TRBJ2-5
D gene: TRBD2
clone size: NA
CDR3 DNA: TGTGCCAGTTCCCAGCGGGAGGAGACCCAGTACTTC
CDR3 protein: CASSQREETQYF

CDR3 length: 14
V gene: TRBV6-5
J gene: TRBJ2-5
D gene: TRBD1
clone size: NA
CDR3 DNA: TGTGCCAGCAGACCCGGGACAGCCAGCCGGACCCAGTACTTC
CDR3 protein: CASRPGTASRTQYF

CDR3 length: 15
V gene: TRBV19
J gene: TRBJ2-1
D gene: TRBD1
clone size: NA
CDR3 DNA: TGTGCCAGTAGTATACAGGGGGTCTTCTACAATGAGCAGTTCTTC
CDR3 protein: CASSIQGVFYNEQFF

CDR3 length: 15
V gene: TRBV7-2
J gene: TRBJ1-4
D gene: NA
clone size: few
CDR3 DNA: TGTGCCAGCAGCTTAGGCGCGGGGACGAATGAAAAACTGTTTTTT
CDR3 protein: CASSLGAGTNEKLFF

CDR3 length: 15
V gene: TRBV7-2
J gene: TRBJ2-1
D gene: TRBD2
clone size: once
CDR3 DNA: TGTGCCAGCAGCTGGGAAGCGGGAGAGCACAATGAGCAGTTCTTC
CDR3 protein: CASSWEAGEHNEQFF

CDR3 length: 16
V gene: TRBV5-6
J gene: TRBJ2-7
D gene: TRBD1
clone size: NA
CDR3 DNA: TGTGCCAGCAGCTTGGGGGACAGGGGGCGCAGCAACGAGCAGTACTTC
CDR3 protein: CASSLGDRGRSNEQYF

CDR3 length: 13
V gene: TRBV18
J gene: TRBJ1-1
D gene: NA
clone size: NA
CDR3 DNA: TGTGCCAGCTCCCGTGGACAGAACACTGAAGCTTTCTTT
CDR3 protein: CASSRGQNTEAFF

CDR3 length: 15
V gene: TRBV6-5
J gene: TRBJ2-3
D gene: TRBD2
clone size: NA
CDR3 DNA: TGTGCCAGCAGGGTGACTAGCGGCGACACAGATACGCAGTATTTT
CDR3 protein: CASRVTSGDTDTQYF

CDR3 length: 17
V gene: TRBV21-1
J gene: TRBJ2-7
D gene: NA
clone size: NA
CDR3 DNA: TGTGCCAGCAGCAAAGTTCCCCTAGGACTAGCGGAATACGAGCAGTACTTC
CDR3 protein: CASSKVPLGLAEYEQYF

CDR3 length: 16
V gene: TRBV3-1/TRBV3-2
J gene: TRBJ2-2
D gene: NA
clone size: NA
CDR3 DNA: TGTGCCAGCAGCCAAGGAACCCGGGGAAACACCGGGGAGCTGTTTTTT
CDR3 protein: CASSQGTRGNTGELFF

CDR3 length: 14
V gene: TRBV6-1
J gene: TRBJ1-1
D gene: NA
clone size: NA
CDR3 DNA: TGTGCCAGCAAACTACTCCCGAGGCGCACTGAAGCTTTCTTT
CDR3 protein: CASKLLPRRTEAFF

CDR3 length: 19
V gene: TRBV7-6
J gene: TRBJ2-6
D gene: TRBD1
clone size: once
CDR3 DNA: TGTGCCAGCAGCGCCCTCGGGACAGGGGGGTTTTCTGGGGCCAACGTCCTGACTTTC
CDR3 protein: CASSALGTGGFSGANVLTF

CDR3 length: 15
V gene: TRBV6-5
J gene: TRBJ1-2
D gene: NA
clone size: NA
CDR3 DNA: TGTGCCAGCTGGAGGGGGGGGCGCCAAGACTATGGCTACACCTTC
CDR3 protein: CASWRGGRQDYGYTF

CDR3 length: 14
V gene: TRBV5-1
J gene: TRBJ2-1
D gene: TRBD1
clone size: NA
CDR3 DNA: TGCGCCAGCAGCGCCGGGACAGGGAGCAATGAGCAGTTCTTC
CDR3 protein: CASSAGTGSNEQFF

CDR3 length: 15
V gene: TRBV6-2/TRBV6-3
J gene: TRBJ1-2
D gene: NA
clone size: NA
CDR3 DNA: TGTGCCAGCAGTTATTATACAGTTTACAACTATGGCTACACCTTC
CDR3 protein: CASSYYTVYNYGYTF

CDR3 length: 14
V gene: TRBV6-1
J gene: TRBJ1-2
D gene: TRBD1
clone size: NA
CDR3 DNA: TGTGCCAGCAGTGATGGGACAGGGTTTCGCGGTTGCACCTTC
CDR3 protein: CASSDGTGFRGCTF

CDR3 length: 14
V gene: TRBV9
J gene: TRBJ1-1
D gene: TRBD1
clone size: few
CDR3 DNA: TGTGCCAGCAGCGTAAGTATGACAGGGGGAGAAGCTTTCTTT
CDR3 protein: CASSVSMTGGEAFF

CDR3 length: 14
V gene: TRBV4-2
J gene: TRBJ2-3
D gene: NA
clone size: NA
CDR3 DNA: TGTGCCAGCAGCCACGGGGAAAGAACAGATACGCAGTATTTT
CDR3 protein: CASSHGERTDTQYF

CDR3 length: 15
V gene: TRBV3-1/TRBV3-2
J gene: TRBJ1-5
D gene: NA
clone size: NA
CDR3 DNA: TGTGCCAGCAGCCGCTCCAGGGGCCTGAATCAGCCCCAGCATTTT
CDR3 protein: CASSRSRGLNQPQHF

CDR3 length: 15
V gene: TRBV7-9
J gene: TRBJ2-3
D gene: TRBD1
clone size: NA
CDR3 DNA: TGTGCCAGCAGCCAACGGACAGGGAACACAGATACGCAGTATTTT
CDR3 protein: CASSQRTGNTDTQYF

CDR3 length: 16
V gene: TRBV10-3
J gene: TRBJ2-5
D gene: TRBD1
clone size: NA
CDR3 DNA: TGTGCCATCAGTGAGCCCGAACAGGGGGATCAAGAGACCCAGTACTTC
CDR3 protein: CAISEPEQGDQETQYF

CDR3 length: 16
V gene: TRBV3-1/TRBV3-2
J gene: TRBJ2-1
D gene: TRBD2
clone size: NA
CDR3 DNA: TGTGCCAGCAGCCAAGCGACTAGCGGGGACTACAATGAGCAGTTCTTC
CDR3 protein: CASSQATSGDYNEQFF